These 21 T cell receptor beta chains were all obtained from the same sample, sequenced in a study of T cell changes during pregnancy in multiple sclerosis. Repertoires were generated with immunoSEQ multiplex PCR, while TCRdb's copy carries only in-frame clones and drops some. This sample has 91,000 or so clones, with under 95% found just once. Here the sequenced sample was peripheral blood, taken after pregnancy. Source of these receptors: a female donor with multiple sclerosis, enrolled in a pregnancy study.

In DNA form, the CDR3 reads TGTGCCAGCAGCTTGGGCGGGGTAGTAGCCAAAAACATTCAGTACTTC. It translates to CASSLGGVVAKNIQYF. The V and J genes are TRBV7-9 and TRBJ2-4, with TRBD2 as a possible D gene (6 bases). Trimming shortened V by 3 bases and J by 0 bases, and 12 bases separated the two germline ends. CDR1 and CDR2 (germline): SEHNR, FQNEAQ (reference sequence). The CDR3 sequence is 16 residues long.

This chain links TRBV13 with TRBJ2-3; no clear D. The CDR3 is 11 amino acids. Trimming left V 5 bases short and J 6 bases short, with 6 bases between. Looked up from germline, CDR1 is PRHDT and CDR2 is FYEKMQ (reference sequence). As DNA, the CDR3 is TGTGCCAGCAGCCTCGTCGATACGCAGTATTTT. This gives the protein CASSLVDTQYF.

The CDR3 sequence: CASISTGEGTHEQFF. Here the CDR3 DNA reads TGTGCCAGCATCTCTACTGGGGAGGGCACCCATGAGCAGTTCTTC. The genes are TRBV27 and TRBJ2-1; TRBD2 matches at 7 bases. The J segment lost 8 bases and the V segment lost 7 bases, leaving 14 bases of the junction unmatched. CDR3 length: 15 amino acids. The germline V gene encodes CDR1 MNHEY and CDR2 SMNVEV (reference sequence).

V and J are TRBV29-1 and TRBJ1-2, with 9 bases that match TRBD1. Germline CDR1 is SQVTM and CDR2 is ANQGSEA. This CDR3 region has 13 residues. CDR3 bases: TGCAGTGCCGGGACAGGGATTAACTATGGCTACACCTTC. This translates into CSAGTGINYGYTF.

J is TRBJ2-1 and V is TRBV5-5; TRBD2 matches 11 bases. Looked up from germline, CDR1 is SGHKS and CDR2 is YYEKEE (reference sequence). Germline trimming cut 3 bases from V and 9 bases from J; bases unmatched to any gene: 8. The CDR3 sequence is 15 residues long. CDR3 nucleotides: TGTGCCAGCAGCTCCCGACTAGCGGGAATAAGTGAGCAGTTCTTC. Residues: CASSSRLAGISEQFF.

The chain links TRBV27 to TRBJ1-2; TRBD1 is a possible D gene (5 bases). CDR1 MNHEY and CDR2 SMNVEV come from the germline V gene (reference sequence). V was pared by 7 bases and J by 7 bases, with 19 bases between. This CDR3 has 14 residues. In DNA, the CDR3 is TGTGCCAGCAAGGGGAATTCGGGTGTTGCTGGCTACACCTTC. Translation: CASKGNSGVAGYTF.

V and J are TRBV29-1 and TRBJ2-5; the match to TRBD1 covers 9 bases. The germline V gene has CDR1 SQVTM and CDR2 ANQGSEA. V lost 2 bases and J lost 2; bases outside the gene matches: 6. The CDR3 contains 15 residues. CDR3 bases: TGCAGCGTTGAATCCCCCGACAGGGGGCAAGAGACCCAGTACTTC. It codes for CSVESPDRGQETQYF.

This clone came up a few times. The chain recombines TRBV7-9 with TRBJ2-1; perhaps TRBD2 as D (5 bases). The CDR3 runs to 13 residues. V was trimmed by 6 bases and J by 2 bases, leaving 8 bases between them. The germline gives CDR1 SEHNR, CDR2 FQNEAQ (reference sequence). CDR3 residues: CASRLAAYNEQFF. The CDR3 DNA reads as TGTGCCAGCAGGCTAGCCGCCTACAATGAGCAGTTCTTC.

V is TRBV9 and J is TRBJ2-4, with 7 bases identical to TRBD2. The ends lost 1 base at V and 5 bases at J; junction bases unmatched: 15. The CDR3 loop spans 18 amino acids. Germline V lookup: CDR1 SGDLS, CDR2 YYNGEE. The CDR3 region has the DNA TGTGCCAGCAGCGTACTTGCGGGAGTATCCCTTGGTGAAAACATTCAGTACTTC. It translates to CASSVLAGVSLGENIQYF.

This clone came up once. The chain joins TRBV5-6 to TRBJ2-7; TRBD1 might be the D (6 bases). The germline V gene has CDR1 SGHDT and CDR2 YYEEEE. Trimming removed 4 bases from V and 3 bases from J, with 17 bases in between. CDR3 length: 15 amino acids. The CDR3 region has the DNA TGTGCCAGCAGCCCAGGGGTCAGTAGAGGCTACGAGCAGTACTTC. Its protein is CASSPGVSRGYEQYF.

This clone was seen a few times. V is TRBV7-9 and J is TRBJ2-1; 7 bases map to TRBD2. Looked up from germline, CDR1 is SEHNR and CDR2 is FQNEAQ (reference sequence). V lost 0 bases, J lost 12 bases, and 5 bases stayed unmatched. The CDR3 consists of 13 residues. The DNA for the CDR3 is TGTGCCAGCAGCTTAGCGGGAGGGATCGGGCAGTTCTTC. This encodes CASSLAGGIGQFF.

This chain links TRBV5-1 with TRBJ2-5, with 11 bases that match TRBD1. This CDR3 region has 15 residues. Germline CDR1 is SGHRS and CDR2 is YFSETQ. V lost 0 bases to trimming and J lost 4 bases; unmatched junction nucleotides: 2. This CDR3 reads CASSLVGTGGETQYF. The CDR3, as DNA: TGCGCCAGCAGCTTGGTTGGGACAGGGGGAGAGACCCAGTACTTC.

Notes on this clone: This CDR3 is also generated by other DNA sequences in the sample. In DNA form, the CDR3 reads TGTGCCAGTAGTATACTTAGCTCCTACAATGAGCAGTTCTTC. Translation: CASSILSSYNEQFF. V and J are TRBV19 and TRBJ2-1; D remains ambiguous. Germline V gene data show CDR1 as LNHDA and CDR2 as SQIVND (reference sequence). The germline V and J ends were trimmed by 2 bases and 0 bases, with 5 bases remaining between them. The CDR3 is 14 amino acids. Full variable domain (rest looked up from reference TRBV19 and TRBJ2-1): DGGITQSPKYLFRKEGQNVTLSCEQNLNHDAMYWYRQDPGQGLRLIYYSQIVNDFQKGDIAEGYSVSREKKESFPLTVTSAQKNPTAFYLCASSILSSYNEQFFGPGTRLTVL.

V usage is TRBV6-1 and J usage is TRBJ1-2; no reliable D call. Germline V gene data show CDR1 as MNHNS and CDR2 as SASEGT. CDR3 length: 14 residues. V dropped 2 bases and J dropped 4 bases, with 11 bases sitting between them. CDR3 bases: TGTGCCAGCAGTGAAAGTACGGCAGGCTATGGCTACACCTTC. Protein product: CASSESTAGYGYTF.

This chain connects TRBV5-6 to TRBJ2-1; TRBD1 matches at 11 bases. V was pared by 0 bases and J by 9 bases, with 2 bases of the junction left unmatched. The CDR3 sequence is 14 residues long. Germline-derived CDR1 and CDR2 are SGHDT and YYEEEE. This chain's CDR3 is CASSLVGTGGEQFF. CDR3 DNA sequence: TGTGCCAGCAGCTTGGTAGGGACAGGGGGTGAGCAGTTCTTC.

The chain has TRBV7-6 and TRBJ2-2; weak D call: TRBD2 (6 bases). The V end lost 7 bases, the J end lost 7 bases, and 10 bases lay between the germline ends. This CDR3 has 12 amino acids. CDR1 is SGHVS and CDR2 is FNYEAQ in the germline V gene. Here the CDR3 reads CASTRDGGELFF. The CDR3 DNA reads as TGTGCCAGCACGCGGGACGGCGGGGAGCTGTTTTTT.

The rearrangement uses TRBV5-4 and TRBJ2-7, with D unresolved. The CDR3 is 13 residues long. The germline CDR1 and CDR2 sequences are SGHNT and YYREEE (reference sequence). V lost 0 bases, J lost 1 base, and 5 bases lay in between. The chain's CDR3 is CASSLGSSYEQYF. CDR3 in DNA: TGTGCCAGCAGCTTGGGGAGTTCCTACGAGCAGTACTTC.

This chain connects TRBV7-8 to TRBJ2-7; possible D gene TRBD1, 5 bases. In germline, CDR1 is SGHVS, CDR2 FQNEAQ. This CDR3 has 14 residues. Between the trimmed V and J ends, which lost 3 bases and 4 bases, there was a span of 13 bases. The CDR3 DNA is TGTGCCAGCAGCTTGCAGGGTGTAGGTTACGAGCAGTACTTC. Protein: CASSLQGVGYEQYF.

V gene TRBV9 combines with J gene TRBJ2-1; TRBD2 matches 9 bases. This CDR3 has 16 residues. With 0 bases clipped from V and 4 bases from J, the junction kept 5 bases outside the gene matches. In germline, CDR1 is SGDLS, CDR2 YYNGEE. CDR3 in amino acids: CASSVALSGGYNEQFF. CDR3 DNA sequence: TGTGCCAGCAGCGTAGCTCTTAGCGGGGGTTACAATGAGCAGTTCTTC.

The chain links TRBV7-2 to TRBJ2-3; 8 bases are a match to TRBD1. J lost 8 bases, V lost 2 bases, and 9 bases had no gene match. The V gene's germline CDR1 is SGHTA and CDR2 FQGNSA. There are 15 residues in the CDR3. This CDR3 reads CASSLNGQGLRTQYF. DNA of the CDR3: TGTGCCAGCAGCTTAAATGGACAGGGACTTCGTACGCAGTATTTT.

The CDR3 nucleotides read TGCAGTGGGGGCGATGAGCAGTTCTTC. Translated, it gives CSGGDEQFF. The rearrangement joins TRBV20-1 to TRBJ2-1, with a weak D call TRBD1 (5 bases). V was cut by 7 bases and J by 8 bases, with 6 bases left in between. The germline V gene has CDR1 DFQATT and CDR2 SNEGSKA (reference sequence). The CDR3 is 9 amino acids.